The present entry profiles one TCR beta chain with its context. The antigen remains undetermined. This sample was taken from a study of shared clonotypes between healthy human individuals. Background on the study: Aged 18 to 49, the donors were a couple of women and a few men. Study results and limitations: Shared clonotypes: roughly 5% naive CD4, approximately 3.4% naive CD8, about 2.5% memory CD4, 0.4% to 0.5% memory CD8.

All donors were healthy HIV-negative adults lacking recent acute infections or vaccinations. The donors, all of them Caucasian adults, lived in Nashville, Tennessee. Sequencing used immunoSEQ multiplex PCR; TCRdb keeps in-frame clones, though not all of them. The sample includes about 100,000 clones, 67% of them seen just once. The material sequenced was memory CD8+ T cells sorted from blood. Subset: CD45RO+ cells pooled with CCR7-negative TemRA cells. The source of this sequence is a woman in her twenties or thirties in good health.

CDR3: CASSLDGRERGYEQYF. The CDR3 nucleotides read TGCGCCAGCAGCTTGGACGGGCGGGAGAGAGGCTACGAGCAGTACTTC. The chain carries TRBV5-1 and TRBJ2-5; 7 bases fit TRBD2. The better agreement between TRBJ2-7 and the DNA end casts doubt on the J call. The CDR3 consists of 16 residues. The germline V gene encodes CDR1 SGHRS and CDR2 YFSETQ.